These 15 T cell receptor beta chains share one sample of origin, sequenced in a study of T cell clonality in common variable immunodeficiency. Profiled with immunoSEQ multiplex PCR; TCRdb holds only in-frame clones, not every one. The sample holds roughly 50,000 clones, and no clone turns up only once. Sequencing was carried out using peripheral blood mononuclear cells. The receptors were sampled from a person between 18 and 75 years old in good health.

This clone was picked up many times. The read gets to within 3 residues of the CDR3 end, and the germline J gene fills in the rest. The rearrangement links TRBV7-8 to TRBJ2-3, with 11 nucleotides matching TRBD2. Germline CDR1 SGHVS, CDR2 FQNEAQ. This CDR3 comprises 16 residues. Losses at the gene ends were 3 bases for V and 1 base for J; bases not matched to a gene: 3. The CDR3 reads CASSFPLAGGTDTQYF. Partial CDR3 DNA: TGTGCCAGCAGCTTCCCACTAGCGGGGGGCACAGATACG.

The CDR3 here is CSAYTGAYTF. The sequenced part of the CDR3 DNA is TGCAGTGCTTATACAGGGGCC. The gene calls are TRBV20-1 and TRBJ1-2; 7 nucleotides line up with TRBD1. The read falls 3 residues short of the CDR3 end, and the missing part is taken from the germline J gene. Germline V CDR1 and CDR2: DFQATT, SNEGSKA (reference sequence). This CDR3 comprises 10 residues.

Points on this clone: The read stops 3 residues short of the end of the CDR3; the missing end is completed from the germline J gene. This sequence joins TRBV20-1 and TRBJ2-1; 11 bases are shared with TRBD2. V shed 4 bases and J 8 bases; nucleotides not matched to a gene: 13. The CDR3 totals 16 residues. CDR1 and CDR2 from the germline V gene are DFQATT and SNEGSKA (reference sequence). CDR3 region: CSAIPWGTSGSHEQFF. Partial CDR3 DNA: TGCAGTGCTATTCCCTGGGGCACTAGCGGGAGCCATGAG.

This clone was counted many times. The read ends 3 residues early relative to the CDR3; the germline J gene fills the gap. The sample contains more than one DNA sequence encoding this CDR3. The chain uses TRBV20-1 and TRBJ2-5; the match to TRBD1 covers 7 bases. CDR1 and CDR2 (germline): DFQATT, SNEGSKA (reference sequence). The CDR3 has 13 residues. Losses at the gene ends were 1 base for V and 2 bases for J; bases not matched to a gene: 1. CDR3 DNA (partial): TGCAGTGCTAGAGGGACAGGTCAAGAGACC. This gives the protein CSARGTGQET. The complete CDR3 protein is CSARGTGQETQYF.

At least ten counts were recorded for this clone. The CDR3 end lies 3 residues beyond the end of the read and is filled in from the germline J gene. The chain carries TRBV6-1 and TRBJ1-1, with unresolved D. Germline V lookup: CDR1 MNHNS, CDR2 SASEGT. CDR3 length equals 13 residues. With 6 bases removed from V and 4 bases from J, the gap between germline ends came to 12 bases. The CDR3 here is CASRELKVTEAFF. CDR3 bases read: TGTGCCAGCAGGGAACTTAAGGTCACTGAA.

This clone was seen repeatedly, ten times or more. The read ends 3 residues early relative to the CDR3; the germline J gene fills the gap. The chain links TRBV20-1 to TRBJ2-5; the D is unclear. This CDR3 is built from 14 residues. V shed 0 bases and J shed 2 bases, with 10 bases lying between them. CDR1 DFQATT and CDR2 SNEGSKA come from the germline V gene (reference sequence). The CDR3 sequence is CSARDWRSQETQYF. The covered CDR3 bases are TGCAGTGCTAGAGATTGGCGGTCACAAGAGACC.

Many counts were recorded for this clone. The covered CDR3 bases are TGTGCCAGTAGTACTACAGGGAACACTGAA. Residues: CASSTTGNTE. The entire CDR3 protein is CASSTTGNTEAFF. The chain is built from TRBV19 and TRBJ1-1; a weak D match, TRBD1 (5 bases). Read data end 3 residues before the CDR3 end; the end is taken from the germline J gene. The CDR3 is 13 amino acids. Germline CDR1 and CDR2: LNHDA and SQIVND (reference sequence). Trimming took off 4 bases at V and 1 base at J, with 7 bases between the two ends. The variable domain in full, completed from reference TRBV19 and TRBJ1-1, reads DGGITQSPKYLFRKEGQNVTLSCEQNLNHDAMYWYRQDPGQGLRLIYYSQIVNDFQKGDIAEGYSVSREKKESFPLTVTSAQKNPTAFYLCASSTTGNTEAFFGQGTRLTVV.

There are a few counts of this clone. The read is 3 residues too short to cover the CDR3 end, so that end is filled in from the germline J gene. J is TRBJ2-7 and V is TRBV5-1; 11 nucleotides line up with TRBD1. CDR1 is SGHRS and CDR2 is YFSETQ in the germline V gene. V was clipped by 4 bases and J by 3 bases; unmatched bases: 6. The CDR3 length is 15 residues. The chain's CDR3 is CASSPRTGGGYEQYF. The sequenced part of the CDR3 DNA is TGCGCCAGCAGCCCGAGGACAGGGGGCGGCTACGAG.

The table lists this clone with a few counts. The CDR3 sequence is CASSEARSIYGYTF. The sequenced CDR3 bases are TGTGCCAGCAGTGAAGCGCGATCTATCTATGGC. This rearrangement joins TRBV2 to TRBJ1-2; D is uncertain. The CDR3 is cut off 3 residues early in the read; its end comes from the germline J gene. Looked up from germline, CDR1 is SNHLY and CDR2 is FYNNEI. Trimming took 0 bases from V and 4 from J, leaving 9 bases between them. The CDR3 extends over 14 amino acids. The variable domain in full, with the rest retrieved from reference TRBV2 and TRBJ1-2, is EPEVTQTPSHQVTQMGQEVILRCVPISNHLYFYWYRQILGQKVEFLVSFYNNEISEKSEIFDDQFSVERPDGSNFTLKIRSTKLEDSAMYFCASSEARSIYGYTFGSGTRLTVV.

For this clone: The sequence runs out 3 residues before the end of the CDR3; the remainder is reconstructed from the germline J gene. Other DNA sequences from this sample encode an identical CDR3 as well. The chain uses TRBV7-9 and TRBJ1-3; TRBD1 is a possible D gene (5 bases). The V end was cut by 11 bases, the J end by 0 bases, with 11 bases between. CDR1 and CDR2 (germline): SEHNR, FQNEAQ (reference sequence). This CDR3 contains 13 residues. The CDR3 bases that were read are TGTGCCTCCGACAGAAACTCTGGAAACACC. Protein: CASDRNSGNT. The full CDR3 protein reads CASDRNSGNTIYF.

This clone was observed at least ten times. The CDR3 end is not reached by the read, which stops 3 residues before it; the germline J gene fills it in. V usage is TRBV30 and J usage is TRBJ2-1; 10 nucleotides align to TRBD1. The CDR3 runs to 14 residues. With V trimmed by 7 bases and J by 3 bases, 6 bases remained unmatched. The germline gives CDR1 GTSNPN, CDR2 SVGIG (reference sequence). The CDR3 DNA, read in part, is TGTGCCTCGACTAGGGACAGGGGCTACAATGAG. This encodes CASTRDRGYNE. The full-length CDR3 reads as CASTRDRGYNEQFF.

This clone showed up many times. The read is 3 residues too short to cover the CDR3 end, so that end is filled in from the germline J gene. The chain joins TRBV11-2 to TRBJ1-4; D is perhaps TRBD1 (6 bases). The length of the CDR3 is 15 residues. With 2 bases removed from V and 5 bases from J, the gap between germline ends came to 12 bases. Germline assignment: CDR1 SGHAT and CDR2 FQNNGV. Partial CDR3 DNA: TGTGCCAGCAGCTTACTGGGAACAGGGAATGAAAAA. Translated, it gives CASSLLGTGNEK. The full CDR3 reads CASSLLGTGNEKLFF. Variable domain in full (rest from reference TRBV11-2 and TRBJ1-4): EAGVAQSPRYKIIEKRQSVAFWCNPISGHATLYWYQQILGQGPKLLIQFQNNGVVDDSQLPKDRFSAERLKGVDSTLKIQPAKLEDSAVYLCASSLLGTGNEKLFFGSGTQLSVL.

As to this clone: The CDR3 end falls 3 residues outside the read, so it is completed with the germline J gene. The V call is TRBV6-2 or TRBV6-3, the J call TRBJ2-3; tentative D call: TRBD1 (7 bases). Germline CDR1 reads MNHEY; CDR2 reads SVGEGT. The CDR3 sequence is 14 residues long. CDR3 DNA (partial): TGTGCCAGCACAAAACGATCAGGGGGGCAGCCG. The encoded protein is CASTKRSGGQP. In full, the CDR3 reads CASTKRSGGQPQYF.

This clone came up many times. The missing CDR3 end, 3 residues past where the read stops, is filled in from the germline J gene. The genes are TRBV6-2 or TRBV6-3 and TRBJ2-2; D not resolved. V was clipped by 6 bases and J by 4 bases, with 6 bases between them. This CDR3 region has 12 residues. Per germline, CDR1 MNHEY and CDR2 SVGEGT. The sequenced part of the CDR3 DNA is TGTGCCAGCAGCCCGGTCACCGGGGAG. This sequence encodes CASSPVTGE. Given in full, the CDR3 is CASSPVTGELFF.

This clone appeared many times. Read sequence stops 3 residues before the CDR3 end, and the germline J gene provides the missing end. The chain joins TRBV12-3 or TRBV12-4 to TRBJ2-7, with TRBD2 matching 8 bases. With V trimmed by 3 bases and J by 6 bases, 7 bases remained unmatched. CDR3 length: 14 residues. The CDR3 is CASSLGSGGAEQYF. CDR3 DNA, as far as it was read: TGTGCCAGCAGTTTGGGGTCCGGGGGGGCCGAG.